This T cell receptor beta chain came from a study of T cell responses to AZD1222 COVID-19 vaccine. Libraries were prepared by immunoSEQ multiplex PCR; TCRdb keeps only in-frame clonotypes and omits some of them. The sample has 93,000 or so clones, 75% to 95% seen once; the top ten hold about 50%. Between the trimmed V and J ends, which lost 3 bases and 3 bases, there was a span of 13 bases. Germline CDR1 is MDHEN and CDR2 is SYDVKM. The CDR3 is 15 amino acids. The TCR sequence derives from an adult in good health. Material: peripheral blood, obtained on day 0 of AZD1222 vaccination. The chain employs TRBV28 and TRBJ2-3; D gene uncertain. The CDR3 DNA reads as TGTGCCAGCAGTTTTCTGGCCCGAGAAACAGATACGCAGTATTTT. As protein: CASSFLARETDTQYF.